This note documents a single T cell receptor (beta chain) sequence. Sequenced by immunoSEQ multiplex PCR; TCRdb stores in-frame clones only, minus some. The sample records roughly 110,000 clones, around 92% being singletons. This entry is derived from a study of T cell changes during pregnancy in multiple sclerosis. Germline loops: CDR1 SQVTM, CDR2 ANQGSEA. The CDR3 runs to 13 residues. Trimming at V came to 7 bases and at J to 4 bases, leaving 7 bases not matched to a gene. This clonotype was sampled from a female donor in good health, enrolled as a control in a pregnancy study. This material consisted of peripheral blood, taken in the third trimester of pregnancy. The chain is built from TRBV29-1 and TRBJ2-3; 8 bases line up with TRBD2. This CDR3 reads CSGGPGGPDTQYF. Here the CDR3 DNA reads TGCAGCGGGGGCCCGGGGGGGCCAGATACGCAGTATTTT.